These T cell receptor beta chains were read from a single sample in a study of spatial heterogeneity in lung cancer. TCRdb re-called the 5' RACE reads through MiXCR, storing one row per CDR3 protein. Of 75,000 or so distinct CDR3 sequences detected, about 7.8% appear once; the ten largest clones hold approximately 6.3%. The specimen comprised PBMCs, sampled at surgery. The receptors derive from a male donor with early-stage non-small cell lung cancer. CDR3s include the opening cysteine and the closing phenylalanine or tryptophan. D genes are given only for firm matches. Not every row has a clone size; where given, it reads once, few, many or a size class.

V gene	J gene	D gene	clone size	CDR3 length	CDR3 protein	CDR3 DNA
TRBV11-2	TRBJ2-2	.	.	13	CASSLAGYGELFF	TGTGCCAGCAGCTTAGCTGGATATGGGGAGCTGTTTTTT
TRBV6-6	TRBJ2-3	.	many	16	CASSYPDSAEADTQYF	TGTGCCAGCAGTTACCCAGATTCCGCGGAGGCAGATACGCAGTATTTT
TRBV20-1	TRBJ2-2	.	few	16	CSARGVGQLNTGELFF	TGCAGTGCTAGAGGTGTCGGACAGCTGAACACCGGGGAGCTGTTTTTT
TRBV12-3/TRBV12-4	TRBJ1-4	TRBD1	.	16	CASSFLRGLTNEKLFF	TGTGCCAGCAGTTTCCTCAGGGGGCTAACTAATGAAAAACTGTTTTTT
TRBV12-3/TRBV12-4	TRBJ1-2	.	.	15	CASSLAPGREDGYTF	TGTGCCAGCAGTTTAGCGCCGGGCAGGGAGGATGGCTACACCTTC
TRBV5-1	TRBJ1-4	.	many	13	CASSLQLNEKLFF	TGCGCCAGCAGCTTACAGCTTAATGAAAAACTGTTTTTT
TRBV7-8	TRBJ2-1	.	.	17	CASSFGRGRGSYNEQFF	TGTGCCAGCAGCTTCGGCAGGGGGAGGGGCTCCTACAATGAGCAGTTCTTC
TRBV5-1	TRBJ1-1	.	many	13	CASRFQTNTEAFF	TGCGCCAGCAGGTTTCAGACAAACACTGAAGCTTTCTTT
TRBV6-2/TRBV6-3	TRBJ2-3	.	few	18	CASSTQRGPTTSTDTQYF	TGTGCCAGTAGTACTCAGCGCGGCCCAACTACTAGCACAGATACGCAGTATTTT
TRBV27	TRBJ2-5	TRBD2	many	18	CASSFRLAGGRYQETQYF	TGTGCCAGCAGTTTTAGACTAGCGGGAGGCCGGTACCAAGAGACCCAGTACTTC
TRBV12-3/TRBV12-4	TRBJ1-1	TRBD1	many	16	CASSLGQGGTNTEAFF	TGTGCCAGCAGTTTAGGACAGGGAGGGACGAACACTGAAGCTTTCTTT
TRBV13	TRBJ2-7	.	few	14	CASSQDLETGEQYF	TGTGCCAGCAGCCAAGATCTAGAGACTGGAGAGCAGTACTTC
TRBV5-5	TRBJ2-5	TRBD2	many	14	CASSLAAGQETQYF	TGTGCCAGCAGCTTGGCAGCGGGACAAGAGACCCAGTACTTC
TRBV12-3/TRBV12-4	TRBJ1-2	.	few	13	CASAWGGDHGYTF	TGTGCCAGTGCCTGGGGAGGGGACCATGGCTACACCTTC
TRBV7-9	TRBJ2-1	.	many	15	CASSLPPRLGNEQFF	TGTGCCAGCAGCTTACCTCCTCGATTAGGGAATGAGCAGTTCTTC
TRBV6-1	TRBJ2-5	.	many	15	CASLDYLEYQETQYF	TGTGCCAGTCTGGACTACCTTGAGTACCAAGAGACCCAGTACTTC
TRBV10-3	TRBJ2-3	TRBD2	many	15	CAISGLAGLSDTQYF	TGTGCCATCAGTGGGCTAGCGGGATTGTCAGATACGCAGTATTTT
TRBV27	TRBJ2-1	.	.	15	CASSLDGLGVNEQFF	TGTGCCAGCAGTTTAGACGGCCTAGGCGTCAATGAGCAGTTCTTC
TRBV29-1	TRBJ1-1	.	many	13	CSAIQGSNTEAFF	TGCAGCGCCATACAGGGTTCGAACACTGAAGCTTTCTTT
TRBV6-5	TRBJ1-1	.	.	12	CASRRSNTEAFF	TGTGCCAGCAGAAGATCGAACACTGAAGCTTTCTTT
TRBV10-3	TRBJ2-2	TRBD1	.	16	CAISVLVGQYTGELFF	TGTGCCATCAGTGTATTGGTGGGACAGTACACCGGGGAGCTGTTTTTT
TRBV20-1	TRBJ1-5	.	.	16	CSASYFGGGGNQPQHF	TGCAGTGCTAGTTATTTTGGCGGGGGAGGGAATCAGCCCCAGCATTTT
TRBV6-1	TRBJ2-2	.	.	13	CASRGGQIGELFF	TGTGCCAGCAGGGGAGGACAGATCGGGGAGCTGTTTTTT
TRBV18	TRBJ2-5	TRBD1	few	15	CASSPSRQGEETQYF	TGTGCCAGCTCACCCTCCCGACAGGGGGAAGAGACCCAGTACTTC
TRBV7-9	TRBJ1-5	.	many	14	CASKGNWDNQPQHF	TGTGCCAGCAAGGGAAACTGGGACAATCAGCCCCAGCATTTT
TRBV3-1	TRBJ1-6	.	.	15	CASSQVVGQNSPLHF	TGTGCCAGCAGCCAAGTTGTGGGGCAAAATTCACCCCTCCACTTT
TRBV4-3	TRBJ2-7	TRBD1	many	16	CASSQSDRETLYEQYF	TGCGCCAGCAGCCAATCCGACAGGGAAACTCTCTACGAGCAGTACTTC
TRBV29-1	TRBJ1-1	.	many	12	CSVRPGGTEAFF	TGCAGCGTTCGACCTGGGGGCACTGAAGCTTTCTTT
TRBV2	TRBJ2-5	TRBD2	few	15	CASSEALAGVETQYF	TGTGCCAGCAGTGAAGCATTAGCGGGAGTGGAGACCCAGTACTTC